The next 24 T cell receptor beta chains were all read from a single sample in a study of T cells in Graves' hyperthyroidism and ophthalmopathy. Authors of the study amplified TCR beta CDR3 regions from RNA transcripts. HTBI primers were employed in a first-round RT-PCR of the TCR CDR3. TCRdb reprocessed the multiplex PCR reads via MiXCR and lists one record per CDR3 protein. This sample carries a few hundred thousand distinct CDR3 sequences, 15% to 18% of them seen once, and the ten largest clones take around a quarter. The material sequenced was blood. All receptors come from a woman aged 18-29 years with Graves' hyperthyroidism that later progressed to Graves' ophthalmopathy.

This chain connects TRBV6-1 to TRBJ2-5; D possibly uses TRBD1 or TRBD2 (5 bases each). V shed 9 bases and J shed 3 bases, with 14 bases lying between them. The CDR3 contains 13 residues. The V gene's germline CDR1 is MNHNS and CDR2 SASEGT. CDR3 residues: CASSRDGEETQYF. The CDR3 DNA follows: TGTGCCAGTAGCCGGGACGGGGAAGAGACCCAGTACTTC.

The chain employs TRBV4-1 and TRBJ2-5, with D unresolved. Germline V gene sequence: CDR1 MGHRA, CDR2 YSYEKL. The CDR3 is 13 amino acids. The V and J ends lost 1 base and 4 bases respectively, with 7 bases between them. Here the CDR3 reads CASSQVEGETQYF. Here the CDR3 DNA reads TGCGCCAGCAGCCAAGTGGAAGGAGAGACCCAGTACTTC.

In its sample, this clonotype was seen many times. The chain recombines TRBV12-3 or TRBV12-4 with TRBJ2-2; no clear D. The V end was cut by 3 bases, the J end by 6 bases, with 11 bases between. The CDR3 has 14 residues. The CDR3 reads CASSFIRASGELFF. The CDR3 DNA sequence: TGTGCCAGCAGTTTTATTAGGGCATCCGGGGAGCTGTTTTTT.

The sample holds many counts of this clonotype. The V gene is TRBV5-6, the J gene TRBJ1-4; TRBD1 agrees at 7 bases. Germline CDR1 reads SGHDT; CDR2 reads YYEEEE. The CDR3 has 15 residues. Trimming removed 4 bases from V and 2 bases from J; junction bases left unmatched: 5. CDR3 DNA: TGTGCCAGCAGCACGAGGGGGCGGACTAATGAAAAACTGTTTTTT. Its translation: CASSTRGRTNEKLFF.

This clonotype was seen repeatedly, ten times or more. The V call is TRBV7-3, the J call TRBJ2-7; TRBD2 is a possible D gene (6 bases). The CDR3 runs 12 residues. V was shortened by 5 bases and J by 5 bases, with 10 bases between the two germline ends. Germline V lookup: CDR1 SGHTA, CDR2 FQGTGA. The CDR3 spells CASSEEGDEQYF. As DNA, the CDR3 is TGTGCCAGCAGCGAGGAGGGAGACGAGCAGTACTTC.

This clonotype turned up a few times. V usage is TRBV20-1 and J usage is TRBJ2-2; 8 bases map to TRBD2. Germline V gene sequence: CDR1 DFQATT, CDR2 SNEGSKA (reference sequence). V was pared by 6 bases and J by 4 bases, with 7 bases of the junction left unmatched. This CDR3 is built from 14 residues. CDR3 DNA: TGCAGTGCCCGAGCGGGAGATGGCACCGGGGAGCTGTTTTTT. Its protein is CSARAGDGTGELFF.

The sample holds a few counts of this clonotype. The V call is TRBV15, the J call TRBJ2-7, with 9 bases aligning to TRBD2. CDR3 length equals 21 residues. Per germline, CDR1 LNHNV and CDR2 YYDKDF (reference sequence). J lost 7 bases, V lost 8 bases, and 33 bases had no gene match. CDR3 nucleotide sequence: TGTGCCACCGCGTCTATTTTTCTATTCGGCCTAGCGGGATGTCTCCTGAGGGAGCAGTACTTC. As protein: CATASIFLFGLAGCLLREQYF.

This clonotype showed up many times. This chain uses TRBV12-3 or TRBV12-4 with TRBJ1-1, with 7 bases aligning to TRBD1. The CDR3 has 19 amino acids. After removal of 5 bases from V and 6 bases from J, the junction contained 24 bases not matched to a gene. CDR3 in amino acids: CASSPGTDFGANKGPEAFF. The CDR3 coding sequence is TGTGCCAGCAGTCCGGGGACAGACTTTGGGGCCAACAAAGGACCTGAAGCTTTCTTT.

This clonotype was seen many times. The genes are TRBV28 and TRBJ2-7; D is perhaps TRBD1 (6 bases). V was pared by 6 bases and J by 0 bases, with 18 bases between. The germline V gene encodes CDR1 MDHEN and CDR2 SYDVKM. CDR3 length: 16 amino acids. This CDR3 reads CASRSYRVHHSYEQYF. The CDR3, as DNA: TGTGCCAGCAGATCCTACAGGGTTCACCACTCCTACGAGCAGTACTTC.

The chain joins TRBV28 to TRBJ2-7; no clear D gene. The germline CDR1 and CDR2 sequences are MDHEN and SYDVKM. Trimming pared 0 bases from V and 6 bases from J, leaving 9 bases between. The CDR3 is 13 amino acids. The CDR3 DNA reads TGTGCCAGCAGTTTATGTCCAGATTGCGAGCAGTACTTC. This encodes CASSLCPDCEQYF.

This clonotype was seen at least ten times. The V and J genes are TRBV11-2 and TRBJ1-5; possibly TRBD1 for D (5 bases). The V and J ends lost 5 bases and 5 bases respectively, with 16 bases between them. Germline CDR1 SGHAT, CDR2 FQNNGV. This CDR3 comprises 15 residues. The CDR3 spells CASSLGGDQDQPQHF. The CDR3 DNA reads TGTGCCAGCAGCCTCGGGGGGGATCAGGATCAGCCCCAGCATTTT. Full variable domain (missing parts from reference TRBV11-2 and TRBJ1-5): EAGVAQSPRYKIIEKRQSVAFWCNPISGHATLYWYQQILGQGPKLLIQFQNNGVVDDSQLPKDRFSAERLKGVDSTLKIQPAKLEDSAVYLCASSLGGDQDQPQHFGDGTRLSIL.

As to this clonotype: Just one base apart from a much larger clone, this may be a read error. The V call is TRBV6-2 or TRBV6-3, the J call TRBJ2-1; D call uncertain. V was pared by 6 bases and J by 2 bases, with 11 bases between. The CDR3 is 14 residues long. Germline CDR1 MNHEY, CDR2 SVGEGT. CDR3 region: CASRRSWTYNEQFF. CDR3 in DNA: TGTGCCAGCAGACGGAGCTGGACCTACAATGAGCAGTTCTTC.

There are many counts of this clonotype. The V call is TRBV3-1, the J call TRBJ2-3, with 8 bases that match TRBD2. CDR3 length: 15 residues. Looked up from germline, CDR1 is LGHDT and CDR2 is YNNKEL (reference sequence). V gave up 3 bases and J gave up 10 bases; unmatched junction bases: 12. DNA for the CDR3: TGTGCCAGCAGCCATCTCGAAGAGCGGGAGTTGTCGCAGTATTTT. Amino acids: CASSHLEERELSQYF.

In the case of this clonotype: This could be a read error, since a much larger clone is one nucleotide away. This chain uses TRBV7-9 with TRBJ1-5; 12 nucleotides match TRBD1. Germline V gene data show CDR1 as SEHNR and CDR2 as FQNEAQ (reference sequence). The CDR3 covers 16 residues. The CDR3 bases are TGTGCCAGCAGCTTAGCCGGGACAGGGGGCCATCAGCCCCCGCATTTT. As protein: CASSLAGTGGHQPPHF.

The chain recombines TRBV9 with TRBJ2-1; 8 bases agree with TRBD2. The CDR3 totals 14 residues. Germline loops: CDR1 SGDLS, CDR2 YYNGEE. V lost 4 bases to trimming and J lost 10 bases; unmatched junction nucleotides: 10. CDR3 sequence (DNA): TGTGCCAGCAGCCCATCGGGAGGGCCTGGGGAGCAGTTCTTC. Residues: CASSPSGGPGEQFF.

This chain uses TRBV11-2 with TRBJ2-1; 8 nucleotides agree with TRBD2. There are 20 residues in the CDR3. Per the germline V gene, CDR1 is SGHAT and CDR2 is FQNNGV. V dropped 1 base and J dropped 7; count of bases not matched to a gene: 21. As DNA, the CDR3 is TGTGCCAGCAGCTTAGTTCTGTGGGGATCCGGACTAGCTCCGCGAAATGAGCAGTTCTTC. Protein sequence: CASSLVLWGSGLAPRNEQFF. Using reference TRBV11-2 and TRBJ2-1 for the parts outside the CDR3, the full variable domain is EAGVAQSPRYKIIEKRQSVAFWCNPISGHATLYWYQQILGQGPKLLIQFQNNGVVDDSQLPKDRFSAERLKGVDSTLKIQPAKLEDSAVYLCASSLVLWGSGLAPRNEQFFGPGTRLTVL.

Remarks on this clonotype: The junction shows a germline mismatch at one end, possibly a read error. The chain carries TRBV7-9 and TRBJ1-1, with D possibly TRBD1 on 6 matching bases. CDR1 is SEHNR and CDR2 is FQNEAQ in the germline V gene (reference sequence). The CDR3 consists of 14 residues. DNA of the CDR3: TGTGCCGGCAGCATTGACAGGCTGAACACTGAAGCTTTCTTT. As protein: CAGSIDRLNTEAFF.

The J gene is TRBJ2-3, the V gene TRBV5-1; 11 bases agree with TRBD2. The CDR3 consists of 17 residues. V lost 2 bases, J lost 2 bases, and 7 bases stayed unmatched. Germline V gene lookup returns CDR1 SGHRS and CDR2 YFSETQ. Here the CDR3 DNA reads TGCGCCAGCAGCTTTTATCTAGCGGGAGGCACCACAGATACGCAGTATTTT. It encodes CASSFYLAGGTTDTQYF.

This clonotype has a handful of counts. The rearrangement links TRBV12-3 or TRBV12-4 to TRBJ2-5; D is possibly TRBD2 (5 bases). Trimming cost V 3 bases and J 3 bases, with 14 bases left between them. The CDR3 runs to 15 residues. The chain's CDR3 is CASSFSGVAKETQYF. Here the CDR3 DNA reads TGTGCCAGCAGTTTCTCGGGCGTAGCGAAAGAGACCCAGTACTTC.

V is TRBV19 and J is TRBJ2-7; 11 bases are shared with TRBD1. The CDR3 is 14 residues long. Germline CDR1 reads LNHDA; CDR2 reads SQIVND (reference sequence). The V gene end was trimmed by 5 bases and the J gene end by 4 bases; junction bases not matched to a gene: 4. The CDR3 is CASSWTGGEYEQYF. The CDR3 bases are TGTGCCAGTAGTTGGACAGGGGGCGAATACGAGCAGTACTTC. Drawing the rest from reference TRBV19 and TRBJ2-7, the complete variable domain is DGGITQSPKYLFRKEGQNVTLSCEQNLNHDAMYWYRQDPGQGLRLIYYSQIVNDFQKGDIAEGYSVSREKKESFPLTVTSAQKNPTAFYLCASSWTGGEYEQYFGPGTRLTVT.

The genes are TRBV5-1 and TRBJ1-1, with D perhaps TRBD1 (6 bases). Germline lookup yields CDR1 SGHRS and CDR2 YFSETQ. The ends were cut back, 4 bases at V and 1 base at J, with 14 bases in the middle. The CDR3 contains 15 residues. The chain's CDR3 is CASSVMGASNTEAFF. Here the CDR3 DNA reads TGCGCCAGCAGCGTGATGGGGGCCTCGAACACTGAAGCTTTCTTT.

This rearrangement joins TRBV20-1 to TRBJ1-1, with a tentative D call TRBD1 (5 bases). The CDR3 runs 13 residues. The germline gives CDR1 DFQATT, CDR2 SNEGSKA (reference sequence). Deletions cut 4 bases from V and 2 bases from J, with 11 bases between. CDR3 residues: CSATGRGNTEAFF. The CDR3 nucleotides read TGCAGTGCTACAGGGCGAGGAAACACTGAAGCTTTCTTT.

In this sample, this clonotype turned up a few times. V gene TRBV19 combines with J gene TRBJ2-7, with D unclear. The CDR3 sequence is 13 residues long. CDR1 and CDR2 (germline): LNHDA, SQIVND (reference sequence). Trimming removed 7 bases from V and 3 bases from J, with 13 bases in between. CDR3 protein: CASTQGPDYEQYF. The CDR3 nucleotides are TGTGCCAGTACCCAAGGCCCTGACTACGAGCAGTACTTC.

V usage is TRBV7-9 and J usage is TRBJ2-2; D remains ambiguous. The V gene lost 5 bases and the J gene lost 1 base, with 20 bases spanning the gap. Germline lookup yields CDR1 SEHNR and CDR2 FQNEAQ (reference sequence). The CDR3 totals 18 residues. CDR3 DNA: TGTGCCAGCAGCACCTGGGAATGGGCCACGGAGAACACCGGGGAGCTGTTTTTT. It specifies CASSTWEWATENTGELFF. The whole variable domain, remainder taken from reference TRBV7-9 and TRBJ2-2, is DTGVSQNPRHKITKRGQNVTFRCDPISEHNRLYWYRQTLGQGPEFLTYFQNEAQLEKSRLLSDRFSAERPKGSFSTLEIQRTEQGDSAMYLCASSTWEWATENTGELFFGEGSRLTVL.